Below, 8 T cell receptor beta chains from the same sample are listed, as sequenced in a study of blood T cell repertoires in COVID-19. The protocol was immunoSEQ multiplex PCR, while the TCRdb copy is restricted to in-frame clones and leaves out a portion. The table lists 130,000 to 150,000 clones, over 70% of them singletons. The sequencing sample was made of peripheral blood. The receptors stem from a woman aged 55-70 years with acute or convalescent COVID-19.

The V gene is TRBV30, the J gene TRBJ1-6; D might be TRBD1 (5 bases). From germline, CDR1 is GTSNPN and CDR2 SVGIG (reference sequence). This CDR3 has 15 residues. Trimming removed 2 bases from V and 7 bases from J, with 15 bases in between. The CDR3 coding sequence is TGTGCCTGGAGTTTAGGGGCCCCAATAAATTCACCCCTCCACTTT. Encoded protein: CAWSLGAPINSPLHF. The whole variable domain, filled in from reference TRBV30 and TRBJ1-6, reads SQTIHQWPATLVQPVGSPLSLECTVEGTSNPNLYWYRQAAGRGLQLLFYSVGIGQISSEVPQNLSASRPQDRQFILSSKKLLLSDSGFYLCAWSLGAPINSPLHFGNGTRLTVT.

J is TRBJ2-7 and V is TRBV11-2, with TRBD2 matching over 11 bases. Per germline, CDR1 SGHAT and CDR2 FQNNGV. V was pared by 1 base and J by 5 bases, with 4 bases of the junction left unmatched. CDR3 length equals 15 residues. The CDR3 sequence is CASSLAPTSGDEQYF. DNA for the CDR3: TGTGCCAGCAGCTTAGCCCCGACTAGCGGGGACGAGCAGTACTTC.

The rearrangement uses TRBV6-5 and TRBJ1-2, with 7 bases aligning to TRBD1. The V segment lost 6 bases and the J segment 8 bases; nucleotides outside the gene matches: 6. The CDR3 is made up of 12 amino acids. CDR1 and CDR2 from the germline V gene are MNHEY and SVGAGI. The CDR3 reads CASSDRVDGYTF. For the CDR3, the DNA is TGTGCCAGCAGCGACAGGGTGGACGGCTACACCTTC.

DNA for the CDR3: TGTGCCAGCGGTATCCTCGAGCTACCTTTCTCCTACGAGCAGTACTTC. It is translated as CASGILELPFSYEQYF. V usage is TRBV28 and J usage is TRBJ2-7; D is unclear. CDR3 size: 16 residues. The V gene lost 8 bases and the J gene lost 0 bases, with 20 bases spanning the gap. Germline CDR1 is MDHEN and CDR2 is SYDVKM.

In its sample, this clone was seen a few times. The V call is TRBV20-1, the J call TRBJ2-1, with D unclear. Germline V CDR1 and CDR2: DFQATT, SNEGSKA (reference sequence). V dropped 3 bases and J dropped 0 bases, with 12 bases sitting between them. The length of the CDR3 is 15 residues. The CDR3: CSASFPGSSYNEQFF. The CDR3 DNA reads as TGCAGTGCTAGTTTCCCGGGTAGCTCCTACAATGAGCAGTTCTTC.

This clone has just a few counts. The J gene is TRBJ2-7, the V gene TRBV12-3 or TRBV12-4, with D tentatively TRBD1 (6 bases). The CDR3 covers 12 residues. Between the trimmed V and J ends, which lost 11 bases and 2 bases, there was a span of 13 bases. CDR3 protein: CAGHRVTYEQYF. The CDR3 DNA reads TGTGCCGGACACAGGGTTACCTACGAGCAGTACTTC.

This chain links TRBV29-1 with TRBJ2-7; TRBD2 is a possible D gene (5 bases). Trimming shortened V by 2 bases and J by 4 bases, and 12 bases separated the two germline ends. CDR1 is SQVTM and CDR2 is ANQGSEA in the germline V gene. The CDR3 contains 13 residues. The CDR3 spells CSVERESPYEQYF. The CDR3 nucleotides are TGCAGCGTTGAAAGGGAGTCCCCTTACGAGCAGTACTTC.

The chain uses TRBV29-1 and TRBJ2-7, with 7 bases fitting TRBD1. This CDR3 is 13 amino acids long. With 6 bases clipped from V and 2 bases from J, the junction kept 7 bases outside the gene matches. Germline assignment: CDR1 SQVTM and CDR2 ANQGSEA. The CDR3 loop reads CSVVGGIAYEQYF. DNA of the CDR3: TGCAGCGTCGTAGGGGGCATAGCCTACGAGCAGTACTTC.